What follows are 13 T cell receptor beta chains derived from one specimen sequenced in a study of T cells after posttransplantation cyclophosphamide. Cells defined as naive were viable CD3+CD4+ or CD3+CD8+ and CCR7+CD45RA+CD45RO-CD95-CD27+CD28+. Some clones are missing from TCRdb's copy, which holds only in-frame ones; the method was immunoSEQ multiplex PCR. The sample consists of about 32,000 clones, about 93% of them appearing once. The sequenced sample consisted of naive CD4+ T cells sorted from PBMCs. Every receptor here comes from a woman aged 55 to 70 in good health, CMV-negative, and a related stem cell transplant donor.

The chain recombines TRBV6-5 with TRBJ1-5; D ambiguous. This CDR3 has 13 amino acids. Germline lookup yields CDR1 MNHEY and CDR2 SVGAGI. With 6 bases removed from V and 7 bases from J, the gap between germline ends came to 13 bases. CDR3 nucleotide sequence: TGTGCCAGCAGCCCAGACTTCGCCCAGCCCCAGCATTTT. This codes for CASSPDFAQPQHF.

Here the CDR3 DNA reads TGTGCCAGCAGTGAAATATCCGGGATTGGCTACACCTTC. It yields the protein CASSEISGIGYTF. The chain employs TRBV2 and TRBJ1-2; D is undetermined. Germline V gives CDR1 SNHLY, CDR2 FYNNEI. V shed 2 bases and J shed 7 bases, with 11 bases lying between them. This CDR3 is built from 13 residues.

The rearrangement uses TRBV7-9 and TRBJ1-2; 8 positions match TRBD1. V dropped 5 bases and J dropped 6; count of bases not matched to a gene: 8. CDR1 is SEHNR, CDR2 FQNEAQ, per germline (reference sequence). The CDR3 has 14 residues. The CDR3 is CASSRTGGANGYTF. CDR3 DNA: TGTGCCAGCAGCCGTACAGGGGGGGCGAATGGCTACACCTTC.

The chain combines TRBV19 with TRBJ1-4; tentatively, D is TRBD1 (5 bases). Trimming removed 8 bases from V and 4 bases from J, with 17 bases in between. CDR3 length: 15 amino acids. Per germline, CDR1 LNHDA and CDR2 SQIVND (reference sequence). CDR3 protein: CASGALPMFNEKLFF. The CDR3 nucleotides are TGTGCCAGTGGGGCCCTTCCGATGTTTAATGAAAAACTGTTTTTT.

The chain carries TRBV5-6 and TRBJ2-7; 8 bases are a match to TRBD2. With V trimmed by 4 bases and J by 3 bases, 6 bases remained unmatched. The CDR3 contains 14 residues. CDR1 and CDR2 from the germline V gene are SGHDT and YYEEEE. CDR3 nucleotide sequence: TGTGCCAGCAGCCCGGGCGGGGGGCTCTACGAGCAGTACTTC. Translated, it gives CASSPGGGLYEQYF.

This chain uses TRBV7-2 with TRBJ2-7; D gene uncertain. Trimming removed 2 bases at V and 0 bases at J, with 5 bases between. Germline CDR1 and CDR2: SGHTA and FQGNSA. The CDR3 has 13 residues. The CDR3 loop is CASSLHPSYEQYF. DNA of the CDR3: TGTGCCAGCAGCTTACATCCCTCCTACGAGCAGTACTTC. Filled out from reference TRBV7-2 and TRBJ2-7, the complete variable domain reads GAGVSQSPSNKVTEKGKDVELRCDPISGHTALYWYRQSLGQGLEFLIYFQGNSAPDKSGLPSDRFSAERTGGSVSTLTIQRTQQEDSAVYLCASSLHPSYEQYFGPGTRLTVT.

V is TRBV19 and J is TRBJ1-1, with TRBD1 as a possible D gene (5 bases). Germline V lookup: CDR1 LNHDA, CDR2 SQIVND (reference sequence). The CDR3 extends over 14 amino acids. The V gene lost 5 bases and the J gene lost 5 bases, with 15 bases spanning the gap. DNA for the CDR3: TGTGCCAGTAGTCAACGCGGGGCCGGGACTGAAGCTTTCTTT. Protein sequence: CASSQRGAGTEAFF.

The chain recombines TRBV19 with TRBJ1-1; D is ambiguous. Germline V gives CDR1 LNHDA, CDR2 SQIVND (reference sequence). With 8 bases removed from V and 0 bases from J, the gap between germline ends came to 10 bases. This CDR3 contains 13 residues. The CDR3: CASEAALNTEAFF. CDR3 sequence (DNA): TGTGCCAGTGAGGCAGCCCTGAACACTGAAGCTTTCTTT.

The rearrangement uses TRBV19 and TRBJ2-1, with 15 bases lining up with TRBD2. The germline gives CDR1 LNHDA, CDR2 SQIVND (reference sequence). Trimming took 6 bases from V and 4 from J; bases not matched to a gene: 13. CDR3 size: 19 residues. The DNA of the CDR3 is TGTGCCAGTAGCCCGCGGATAAGGACTAGCGGGAGGGCGTACAATGAGCAGTTCTTC. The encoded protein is CASSPRIRTSGRAYNEQFF.

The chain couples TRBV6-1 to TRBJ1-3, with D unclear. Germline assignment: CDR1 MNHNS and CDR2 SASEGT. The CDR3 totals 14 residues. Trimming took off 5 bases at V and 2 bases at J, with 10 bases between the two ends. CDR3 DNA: TGTGCCAGCAGTCCTACGGGTACTGGAAACACCATATATTTT. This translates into CASSPTGTGNTIYF.

The CDR3 loop is CASSPRQGIAYNEQFF. CDR3 DNA: TGTGCCAGCAGCCCCCGGCAGGGTATTGCCTACAATGAGCAGTTCTTC. V usage is TRBV7-2 and J usage is TRBJ2-1; possible D gene TRBD1, 5 bases. Germline lookup yields CDR1 SGHTA and CDR2 FQGNSA. Trimming cost V 5 bases and J 2 bases, with 16 bases left between them. CDR3 length equals 16 residues. The full variable domain, with the rest looked up from reference TRBV7-2 and TRBJ2-1, is GAGVSQSPSNKVTEKGKDVELRCDPISGHTALYWYRQSLGQGLEFLIYFQGNSAPDKSGLPSDRFSAERTGGSVSTLTIQRTQQEDSAVYLCASSPRQGIAYNEQFFGPGTRLTVL.

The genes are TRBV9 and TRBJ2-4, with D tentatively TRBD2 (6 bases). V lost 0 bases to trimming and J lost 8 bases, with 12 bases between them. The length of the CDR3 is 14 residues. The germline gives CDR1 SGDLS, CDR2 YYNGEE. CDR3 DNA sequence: TGTGCCAGCAGCGTAGTGGGACTGGGGGACATTCAGTACTTC. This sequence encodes CASSVVGLGDIQYF.

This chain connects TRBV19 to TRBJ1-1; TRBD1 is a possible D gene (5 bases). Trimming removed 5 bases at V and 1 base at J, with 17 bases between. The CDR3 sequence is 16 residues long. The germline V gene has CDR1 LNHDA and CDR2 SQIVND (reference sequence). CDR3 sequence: CASSRTAYQGNTEAFF. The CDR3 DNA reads TGTGCCAGTAGTCGGACGGCGTACCAGGGGAACACTGAAGCTTTCTTT.